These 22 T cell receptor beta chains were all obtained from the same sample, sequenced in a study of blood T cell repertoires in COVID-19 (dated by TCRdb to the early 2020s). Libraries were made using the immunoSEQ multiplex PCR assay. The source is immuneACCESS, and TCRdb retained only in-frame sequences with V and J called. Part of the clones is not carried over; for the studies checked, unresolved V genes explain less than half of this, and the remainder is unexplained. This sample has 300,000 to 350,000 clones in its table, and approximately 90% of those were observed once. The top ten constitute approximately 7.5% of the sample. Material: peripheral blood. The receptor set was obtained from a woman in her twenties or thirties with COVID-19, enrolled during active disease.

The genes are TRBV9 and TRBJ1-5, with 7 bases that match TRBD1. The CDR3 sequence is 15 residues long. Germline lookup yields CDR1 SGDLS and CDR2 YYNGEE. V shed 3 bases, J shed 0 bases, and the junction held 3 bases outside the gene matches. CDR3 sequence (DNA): TGTGCCAGCAGCGAGACAGGGAATAGCAATCAGCCCCAGCATTTT. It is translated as CASSETGNSNQPQHF.

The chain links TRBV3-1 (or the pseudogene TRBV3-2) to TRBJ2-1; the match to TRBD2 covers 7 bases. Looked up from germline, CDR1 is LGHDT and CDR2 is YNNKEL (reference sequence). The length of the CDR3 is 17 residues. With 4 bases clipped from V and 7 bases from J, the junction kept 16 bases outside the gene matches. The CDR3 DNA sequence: TGTGCCAGCAGCCCCTCCCCCAGCGGGTGGGGGGGAAATGAGCAGTTCTTC. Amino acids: CASSPSPSGWGGNEQFF.

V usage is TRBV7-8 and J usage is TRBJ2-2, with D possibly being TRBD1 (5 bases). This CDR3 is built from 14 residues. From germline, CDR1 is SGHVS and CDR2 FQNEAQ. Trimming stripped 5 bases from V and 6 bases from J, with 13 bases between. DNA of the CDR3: TGTGCCAGCAGCCTGCAGGGTCTGGCCGGGGAGCTGTTTTTT. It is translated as CASSLQGLAGELFF.

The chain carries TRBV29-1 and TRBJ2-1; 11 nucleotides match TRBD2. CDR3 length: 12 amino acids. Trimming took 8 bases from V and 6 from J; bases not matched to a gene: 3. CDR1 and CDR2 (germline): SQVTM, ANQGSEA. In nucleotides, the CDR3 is TGCAGCCTAGCGGGAGGTATCAATGAGCAGTTCTTC. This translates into CSLAGGINEQFF.

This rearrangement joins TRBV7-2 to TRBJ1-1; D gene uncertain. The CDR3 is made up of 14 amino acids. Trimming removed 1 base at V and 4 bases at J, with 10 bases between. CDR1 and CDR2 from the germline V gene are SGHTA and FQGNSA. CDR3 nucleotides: TGTGCCAGCAGCTTAGTAGGCAGCGGCACTGAAGCTTTCTTT. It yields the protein CASSLVGSGTEAFF.

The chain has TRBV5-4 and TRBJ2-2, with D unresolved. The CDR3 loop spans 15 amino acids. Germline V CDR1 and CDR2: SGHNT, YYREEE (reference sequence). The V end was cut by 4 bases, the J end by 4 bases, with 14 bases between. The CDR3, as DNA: TGTGCCAGCAGCGGGCCTCTTGGGCCCACCGGGGAGCTGTTTTTT. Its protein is CASSGPLGPTGELFF.

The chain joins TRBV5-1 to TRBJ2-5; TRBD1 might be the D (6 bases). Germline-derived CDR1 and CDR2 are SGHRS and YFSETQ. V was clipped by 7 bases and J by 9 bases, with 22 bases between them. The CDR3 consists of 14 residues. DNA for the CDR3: TGCGCCAGCGGCCTTACAGGGAATGATCAACCCCAGTACTTC. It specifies CASGLTGNDQPQYF.

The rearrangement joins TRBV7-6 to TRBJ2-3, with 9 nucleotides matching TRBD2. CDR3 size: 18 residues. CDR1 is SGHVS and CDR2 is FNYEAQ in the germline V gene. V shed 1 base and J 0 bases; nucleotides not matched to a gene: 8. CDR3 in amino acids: CASSLGLLAGPSTDTQYF. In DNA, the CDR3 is TGTGCCAGCAGCTTAGGGCTCCTAGCGGGGCCTAGCACAGATACGCAGTATTTT.

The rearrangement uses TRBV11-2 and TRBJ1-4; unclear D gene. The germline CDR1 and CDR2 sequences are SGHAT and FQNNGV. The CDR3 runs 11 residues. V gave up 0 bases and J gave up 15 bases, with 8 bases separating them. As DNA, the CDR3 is TGTGCCAGCAGCTTAGAGCACAAAATGTTTTTT. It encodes CASSLEHKMFF.

CDR3 sequence (DNA): TGTGCCAGCAGCTTAGGGGTCGGGGGCTCCTACGAGCAGTACTTC. It codes for CASSLGVGGSYEQYF. This chain uses TRBV11-3 with TRBJ2-7, with D possibly TRBD2 on 6 matching bases. V lost 1 base, J lost 0 bases, and 10 bases lay in between. The V gene's germline CDR1 is SGHNT and CDR2 YENEEA. The CDR3 totals 15 residues.

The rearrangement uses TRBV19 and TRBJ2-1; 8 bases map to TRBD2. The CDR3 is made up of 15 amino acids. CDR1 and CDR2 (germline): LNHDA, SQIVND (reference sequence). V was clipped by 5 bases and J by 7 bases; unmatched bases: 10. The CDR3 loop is CASSWLAGKPNEQFF. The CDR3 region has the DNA TGTGCCAGTAGTTGGTTAGCGGGAAAGCCTAATGAGCAGTTCTTC.

The CDR3 DNA reads TGCGCCAGCAGACTAGCGGCCCTTAGCACAGATACGCAGTATTTT. It specifies CASRLAALSTDTQYF. J is TRBJ2-3 and V is TRBV5-1; 8 nucleotides align to TRBD2. CDR1 and CDR2 from the germline V gene are SGHRS and YFSETQ. The CDR3 totals 15 residues. J lost 0 bases, V lost 5 bases, and 5 bases had no gene match. Full variable domain (remainder filled in from reference TRBV5-1 and TRBJ2-3): KAGVTQTPRYLIKTRGQQVTLSCSPISGHRSVSWYQQTPGQGLQFLFEYFSETQRNKGNFPGRFSGRQFSNSRSEMNVSTLELGDSALYLCASRLAALSTDTQYFGPGTRLTVL.

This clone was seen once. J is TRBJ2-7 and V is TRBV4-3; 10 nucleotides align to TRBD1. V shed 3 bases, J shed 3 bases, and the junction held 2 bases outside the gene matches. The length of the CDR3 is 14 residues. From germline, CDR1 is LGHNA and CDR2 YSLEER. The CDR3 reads CASSHRTGGYEQYF. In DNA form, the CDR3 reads TGCGCCAGCAGCCACCGGACAGGGGGCTACGAGCAGTACTTC.

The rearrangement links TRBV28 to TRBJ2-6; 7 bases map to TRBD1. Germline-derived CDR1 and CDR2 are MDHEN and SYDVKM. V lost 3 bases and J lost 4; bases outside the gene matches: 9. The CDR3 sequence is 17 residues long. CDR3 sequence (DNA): TGTGCCAGCAGTTTGGTACAGGGGAGACCCGGGGCCAACGTCCTGACTTTC. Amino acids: CASSLVQGRPGANVLTF. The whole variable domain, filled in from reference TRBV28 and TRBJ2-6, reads DVKVTQSSRYLVKRTGEKVFLECVQDMDHENMFWYRQDPGLGLRLIYFSYDVKMKEKGDIPEGYSVSREKKERFSLILESASTNQTSMYLCASSLVQGRPGANVLTFGAGSRLTVL.

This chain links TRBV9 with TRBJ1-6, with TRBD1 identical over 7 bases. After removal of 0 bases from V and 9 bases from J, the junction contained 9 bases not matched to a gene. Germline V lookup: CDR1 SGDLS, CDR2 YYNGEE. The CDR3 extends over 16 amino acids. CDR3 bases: TGTGCCAGCAGCGTAGGGGAGACAGGGTTTGCTTCACCCCTCCACTTT. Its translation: CASSVGETGFASPLHF.

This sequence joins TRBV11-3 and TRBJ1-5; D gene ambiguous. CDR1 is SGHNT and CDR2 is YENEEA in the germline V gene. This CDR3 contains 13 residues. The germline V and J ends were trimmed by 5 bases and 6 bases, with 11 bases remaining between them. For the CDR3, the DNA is TGTGCCAGCAGCCACTGGAGTCTTCAGCCCCAGCATTTT. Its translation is CASSHWSLQPQHF.

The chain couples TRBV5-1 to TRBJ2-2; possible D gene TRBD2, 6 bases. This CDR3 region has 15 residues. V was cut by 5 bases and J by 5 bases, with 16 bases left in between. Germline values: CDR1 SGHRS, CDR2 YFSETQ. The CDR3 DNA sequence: TGCGCCAGCAGTAGAGAGGGAGGTTTGACCGGGGAGCTGTTTTTT. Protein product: CASSREGGLTGELFF.

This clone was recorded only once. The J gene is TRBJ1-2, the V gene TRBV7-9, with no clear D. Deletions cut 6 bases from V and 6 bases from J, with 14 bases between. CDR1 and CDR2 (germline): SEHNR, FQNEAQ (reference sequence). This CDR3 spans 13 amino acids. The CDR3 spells CASRPREGDGYTF. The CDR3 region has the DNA TGTGCCAGCAGACCGCGGGAGGGTGATGGCTACACCTTC. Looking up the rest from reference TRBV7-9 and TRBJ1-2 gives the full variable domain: DTGVSQNPRHKITKRGQNVTFRCDPISEHNRLYWYRQTLGQGPEFLTYFQNEAQLEKSRLLSDRFSAERPKGSFSTLEIQRTEQGDSAMYLCASRPREGDGYTFGSGTRLTVV.

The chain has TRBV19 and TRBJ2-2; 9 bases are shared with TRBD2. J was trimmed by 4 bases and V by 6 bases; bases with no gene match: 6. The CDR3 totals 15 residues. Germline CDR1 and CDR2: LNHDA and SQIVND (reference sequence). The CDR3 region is CASRSGRTPTGELFF. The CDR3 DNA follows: TGTGCCAGTAGGAGCGGGAGGACTCCCACCGGGGAGCTGTTTTTT.

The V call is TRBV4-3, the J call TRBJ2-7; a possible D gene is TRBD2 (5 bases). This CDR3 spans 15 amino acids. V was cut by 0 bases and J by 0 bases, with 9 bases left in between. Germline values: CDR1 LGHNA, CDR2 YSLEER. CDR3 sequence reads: CASSQDGGPSYEQYF. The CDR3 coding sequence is TGCGCCAGCAGCCAAGACGGCGGGCCCTCCTACGAGCAGTACTTC.

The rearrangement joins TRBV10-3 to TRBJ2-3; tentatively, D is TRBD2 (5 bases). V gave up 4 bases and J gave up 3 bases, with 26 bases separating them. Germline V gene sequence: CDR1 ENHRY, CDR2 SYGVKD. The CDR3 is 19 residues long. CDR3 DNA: TGTGCCATCAGTGCCCTCCCTAGCCGACTCACCCTCTGGACAGATACGCAGTATTTT. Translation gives CAISALPSRLTLWTDTQYF.

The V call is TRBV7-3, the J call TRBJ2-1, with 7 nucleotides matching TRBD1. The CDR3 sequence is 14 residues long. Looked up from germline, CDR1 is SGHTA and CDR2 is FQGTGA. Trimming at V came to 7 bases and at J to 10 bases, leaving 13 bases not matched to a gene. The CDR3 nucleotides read TGTGCCAGCACCCCTGAACAGGGGTTCGGGGAGCAGTTCTTC. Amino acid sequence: CASTPEQGFGEQFF.